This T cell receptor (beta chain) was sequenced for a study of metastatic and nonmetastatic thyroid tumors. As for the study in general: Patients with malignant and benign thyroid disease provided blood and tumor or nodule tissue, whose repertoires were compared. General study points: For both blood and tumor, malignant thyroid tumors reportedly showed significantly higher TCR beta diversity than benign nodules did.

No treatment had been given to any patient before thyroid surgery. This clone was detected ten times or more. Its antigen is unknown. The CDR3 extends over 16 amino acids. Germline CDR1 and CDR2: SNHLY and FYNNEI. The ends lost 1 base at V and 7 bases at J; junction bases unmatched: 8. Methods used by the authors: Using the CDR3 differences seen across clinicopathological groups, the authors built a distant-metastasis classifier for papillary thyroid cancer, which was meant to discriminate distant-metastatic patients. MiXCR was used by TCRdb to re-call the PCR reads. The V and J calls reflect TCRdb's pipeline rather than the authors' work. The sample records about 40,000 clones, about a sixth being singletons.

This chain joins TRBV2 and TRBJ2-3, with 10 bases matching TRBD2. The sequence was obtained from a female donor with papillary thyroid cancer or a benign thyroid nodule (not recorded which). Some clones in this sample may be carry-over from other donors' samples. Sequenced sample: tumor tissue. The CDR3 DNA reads TGTGCCAGCAGTGAAGGGGCTAGCGGGGGAGGAAATACGCAGTATTTT. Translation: CASSEGASGGGNTQYF.